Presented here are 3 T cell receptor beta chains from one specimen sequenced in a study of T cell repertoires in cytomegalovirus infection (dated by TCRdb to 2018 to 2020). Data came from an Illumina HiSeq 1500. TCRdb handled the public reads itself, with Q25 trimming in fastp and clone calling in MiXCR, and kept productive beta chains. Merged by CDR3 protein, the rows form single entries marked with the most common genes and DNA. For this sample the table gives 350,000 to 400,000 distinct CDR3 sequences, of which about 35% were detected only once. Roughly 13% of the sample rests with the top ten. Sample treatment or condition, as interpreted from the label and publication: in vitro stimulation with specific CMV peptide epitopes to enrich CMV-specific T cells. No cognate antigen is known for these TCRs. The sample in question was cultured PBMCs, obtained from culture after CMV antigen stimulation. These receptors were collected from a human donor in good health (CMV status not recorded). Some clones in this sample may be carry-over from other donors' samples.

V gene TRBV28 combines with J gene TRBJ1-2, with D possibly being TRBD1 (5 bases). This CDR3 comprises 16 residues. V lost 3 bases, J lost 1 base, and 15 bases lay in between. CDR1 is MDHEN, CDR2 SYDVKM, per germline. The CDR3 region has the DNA TGTGCCAGCAGTTTGGTCTCACGGGGGTATAACTATGGCTACACCTTC. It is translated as CASSLVSRGYNYGYTF.

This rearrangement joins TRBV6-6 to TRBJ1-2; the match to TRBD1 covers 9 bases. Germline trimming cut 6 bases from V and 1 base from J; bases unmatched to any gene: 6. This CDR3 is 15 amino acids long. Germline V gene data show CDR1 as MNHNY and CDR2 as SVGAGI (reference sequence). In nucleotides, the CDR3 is TGTGCCAGCAGGACCGGGACAGGGAATAACTATGGCTACACCTTC. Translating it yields CASRTGTGNNYGYTF.

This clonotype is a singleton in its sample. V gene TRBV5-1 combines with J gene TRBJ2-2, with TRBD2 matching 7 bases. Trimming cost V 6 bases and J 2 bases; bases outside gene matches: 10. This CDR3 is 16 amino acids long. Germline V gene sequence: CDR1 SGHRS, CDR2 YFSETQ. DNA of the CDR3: TGCGCCAGCACCGTAGGCGCGGGAGTAAACACCGGGGAGCTGTTTTTT. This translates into CASTVGAGVNTGELFF.